The T cell receptor (beta chain) under discussion was sequenced for a study of T cells in Graves' hyperthyroidism and ophthalmopathy. It was RNA transcripts that yielded the amplified TCR beta CDR3 regions. In the first-round RT-PCR of the TCR CDR3, the HTBI primer set was used. TCRdb re-derived calls from the multiplex PCR reads in MiXCR, one entry per CDR3 protein. This table has a few hundred thousand distinct CDR3 sequences, over 10% appearing once. Patients aged 18 to 65 had newly diagnosed hyperthyroidism lasting under 2 months. This clonotype was seen only a few times. Its antigen is not known. General study results and limits: It was a median approximately 6.9 months before onset that the model predicted ophthalmopathy.

This receptor was identified in a woman in her late teens or twenties with Graves' hyperthyroidism. The sequenced sample was blood.

The CDR3 nucleotides are TGCGCCAGCAGCCAAGAGACGGGAGACTTCCACGAGCAGTACTTC. Its protein product is CASSQETGDFHEQYF. This chain joins TRBV4-3 and TRBJ2-7, with D possibly being TRBD2 (6 bases). V gave up 0 bases and J gave up 5 bases, with 14 bases separating them. Germline CDR1 and CDR2: LGHNA and YSLEER. The CDR3 loop spans 15 amino acids.